This TCR beta chain was captured in a study of blood T cell repertoires in COVID-19. Sequenced by immunoSEQ multiplex PCR; TCRdb stores in-frame clones only, minus some. The sample lists over 200,000 clones, about 89% occurring once. Cohort 3 recovery required two negative PCRs, clearance, or symptom resolution. The receptor comes from a man aged 40-49 years who had recovered from COVID-19. The sequenced sample was PBMCs or T cells enriched from blood (not recorded which).

The CDR3 loop reads CASSYSTSPGGDEAFF. CDR3 coding DNA: TGTGCCAGCAGTTACTCCACTTCTCCGGGAGGTGATGAAGCTTTCTTT. This rearrangement joins TRBV6-5 to TRBJ1-1; D unclear. The length of the CDR3 is 16 residues. Germline V gives CDR1 MNHEY, CDR2 SVGAGI. V was cut by 0 bases and J by 7 bases, with 18 bases left in between.